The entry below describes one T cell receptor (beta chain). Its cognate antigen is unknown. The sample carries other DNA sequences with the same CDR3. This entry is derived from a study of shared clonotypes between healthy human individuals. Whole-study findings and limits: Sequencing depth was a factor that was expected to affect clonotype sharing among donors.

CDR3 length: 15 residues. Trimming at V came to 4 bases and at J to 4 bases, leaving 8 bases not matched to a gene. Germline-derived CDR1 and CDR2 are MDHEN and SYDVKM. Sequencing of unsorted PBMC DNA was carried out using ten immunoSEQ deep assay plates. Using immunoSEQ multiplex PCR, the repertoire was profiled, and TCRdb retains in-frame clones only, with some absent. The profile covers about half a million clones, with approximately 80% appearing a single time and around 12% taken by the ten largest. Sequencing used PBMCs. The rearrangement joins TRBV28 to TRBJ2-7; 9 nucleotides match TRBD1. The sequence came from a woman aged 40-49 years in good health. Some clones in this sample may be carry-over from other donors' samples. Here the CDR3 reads CASSSPGQGSYEQYF. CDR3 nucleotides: TGTGCCAGCAGTTCCCCGGGACAGGGCTCGTACGAGCAGTACTTC.